This is a list of T cell receptor beta chains from one sample in a study of T cell responses to AZD1222 COVID-19 vaccine. TCRdb's table, derived via immunoSEQ multiplex PCR, lists solely in-frame clones and lacks some. The profile shows 150,000 to 170,000 clones, 85% to 90% of them singletons. This specimen was peripheral blood, taken on day 0 of MenACWY control vaccination. The receptors were sampled from an adult in good health. Each CDR3 is given with its conserved first and last residue. The D gene is left open where the match is weak. Rows may omit the clone size; those that give it use once, few, many or a size class.

v_gene: TRBV24-1; abundance: -; j_gene: TRBJ1-5; d_gene: -; CDR3aa: CASGTGSQPQHF; CDR3nt: TGTGCCTCCGGGACGGGGAGTCAGCCCCAGCATTTT
v_gene: TRBV12-3/TRBV12-4; abundance: -; j_gene: TRBJ2-7; d_gene: -; CDR3aa: CASSPGRRAQYF; CDR3nt: TGTGCCAGCAGTCCGGGACGGCGGGCGCAGTACTTC
v_gene: TRBV19; abundance: once; j_gene: TRBJ1-2; d_gene: -; CDR3aa: CASSIGATAYYGYTF; CDR3nt: TGTGCCAGTAGTATTGGGGCTACCGCTTACTATGGCTACACCTTC
v_gene: TRBV5-1; abundance: -; j_gene: TRBJ1-2; d_gene: -; CDR3aa: CASSFGAGDYGYTF; CDR3nt: TGCGCCAGCAGCTTTGGGGCAGGGGACTATGGCTACACCTTC
v_gene: TRBV6-5; abundance: once; j_gene: TRBJ2-3; d_gene: -; CDR3aa: CASSYRPDTDTQYF; CDR3nt: TGTGCCAGCAGTTACCGGCCGGACACAGATACGCAGTATTTT
v_gene: TRBV3-1/TRBV3-2; abundance: -; j_gene: TRBJ1-5; d_gene: -; CDR3aa: CASSQDPSGRQPQHF; CDR3nt: TGTGCCAGCAGCCAAGATCCGTCAGGCCGTCAGCCCCAGCATTTT
v_gene: TRBV25-1; abundance: -; j_gene: TRBJ1-1; d_gene: -; CDR3aa: CASRGPLNTEAFF; CDR3nt: TGTGCCAGTAGGGGACCACTGAACACTGAAGCTTTCTTT
v_gene: TRBV27; abundance: -; j_gene: TRBJ2-1; d_gene: TRBD1; CDR3aa: CASSGQGDNEQFF; CDR3nt: TGTGCCAGCAGCGGACAGGGTGATAATGAGCAGTTCTTC
v_gene: TRBV4-1; abundance: once; j_gene: TRBJ1-1; d_gene: TRBD1; CDR3aa: CASSQVQGVDTEAFF; CDR3nt: TGCGCCAGCAGCCAAGTTCAGGGGGTGGACACTGAAGCTTTCTTT
v_gene: TRBV9; abundance: -; j_gene: TRBJ1-6; d_gene: -; CDR3aa: CASSLKGMDSPLHF; CDR3nt: TGTGCCAGCAGTTTGAAGGGGATGGATTCACCCCTCCACTTT
v_gene: TRBV10-3; abundance: -; j_gene: TRBJ2-1; d_gene: -; CDR3aa: CAISESEAGGLNEQFF; CDR3nt: TGTGCCATCAGTGAGTCGGAGGCAGGGGGGCTCAATGAGCAGTTCTTC
v_gene: TRBV3-1/TRBV3-2; abundance: -; j_gene: TRBJ2-5; d_gene: -; CDR3aa: CASSQGGETQYF; CDR3nt: TGTGCCAGCAGCCAAGGCGGAGAGACCCAGTACTTC
v_gene: TRBV6-2/TRBV6-3; abundance: -; j_gene: TRBJ1-6; d_gene: TRBD1; CDR3aa: CASNPTGGGSSPLHF; CDR3nt: TGTGCCAGCAACCCGACAGGGGGCGGCTCTTCACCCCTCCACTTT
v_gene: TRBV29-1; abundance: once; j_gene: TRBJ2-4; d_gene: -; CDR3aa: CSVPLGGGQYF; CDR3nt: TGCAGCGTTCCCCTAGGGGGAGGACAGTACTTC
v_gene: TRBV7-2; abundance: -; j_gene: TRBJ2-7; d_gene: -; CDR3aa: CASSPPYMYEQQYF; CDR3nt: TGTGCCAGCAGCCCCCCATATATGTATGAGCAGCAGTACTTC
v_gene: TRBV24-1; abundance: -; j_gene: TRBJ2-2; d_gene: -; CDR3aa: CATSDNRAPWGELFF; CDR3nt: TGTGCCACCAGTGATAACCGGGCCCCCTGGGGGGAGCTGTTTTTT
v_gene: TRBV28; abundance: -; j_gene: TRBJ1-2; d_gene: -; CDR3aa: CASSPTQRTVYGYTF; CDR3nt: TGTGCCAGCAGTCCAACTCAACGGACAGTCTATGGCTACACCTTC
v_gene: TRBV6-1; abundance: -; j_gene: TRBJ1-6; d_gene: -; CDR3aa: CASSEGTRGNNSPLHF; CDR3nt: TGTGCCAGCAGTGAAGGGACAAGGGGGAATAATTCACCCCTCCACTTT
v_gene: TRBV5-1; abundance: -; j_gene: TRBJ2-3; d_gene: TRBD2; CDR3aa: CASTIAGGYTDTQYF; CDR3nt: TGCGCCAGCACCATAGCGGGAGGCTACACAGATACGCAGTATTTT
v_gene: TRBV13; abundance: -; j_gene: TRBJ1-2; d_gene: -; CDR3aa: CASSSRLNFIKGGYTF; CDR3nt: TGTGCCAGCAGCTCCAGGCTCAATTTCATCAAGGGCGGCTACACCTTC
v_gene: TRBV7-9; abundance: once; j_gene: TRBJ1-6; d_gene: -; CDR3aa: CASSEQGLGNSPLHF; CDR3nt: TGTGCCAGCAGCGAACAGGGTTTGGGTAATTCACCCCTCCACTTT
v_gene: TRBV10-3; abundance: -; j_gene: TRBJ1-3; d_gene: -; CDR3aa: CAISPGGNTIYF; CDR3nt: TGTGCCATCAGCCCAGGAGGAAACACCATATATTTT
v_gene: TRBV4-2; abundance: -; j_gene: TRBJ2-5; d_gene: TRBD2; CDR3aa: CASSPGLAGGPGTQYF; CDR3nt: TGTGCCAGCAGCCCGGGACTAGCGGGAGGGCCGGGGACCCAGTACTTC
v_gene: TRBV6-6; abundance: few; j_gene: TRBJ1-6; d_gene: TRBD1; CDR3aa: CASSLDRGKNSPLHF; CDR3nt: TGTGCCAGCAGCTTGGACAGGGGCAAGAATTCACCCCTCCACTTT
v_gene: TRBV2; abundance: -; j_gene: TRBJ2-3; d_gene: -; CDR3aa: CASSEGQLHSTDTQYF; CDR3nt: TGTGCCAGCAGTGAAGGCCAGCTACATAGCACAGATACGCAGTATTTT
v_gene: TRBV30; abundance: -; j_gene: TRBJ1-1; d_gene: -; CDR3aa: CAWSIWGQGTEAFF; CDR3nt: TGTGCCTGGAGTATTTGGGGGCAGGGCACTGAAGCTTTCTTT
v_gene: TRBV5-1; abundance: -; j_gene: TRBJ1-1; d_gene: -; CDR3aa: CASSPLFGQWNTEAFF; CDR3nt: TGCGCCAGCAGCCCCCTCTTCGGGCAGTGGAACACTGAAGCTTTCTTT
v_gene: TRBV2; abundance: once; j_gene: TRBJ1-1; d_gene: TRBD1; CDR3aa: CASREQGFNTEAFF; CDR3nt: TGTGCCAGCAGAGAACAGGGGTTCAACACTGAAGCTTTCTTT
v_gene: TRBV6-5; abundance: -; j_gene: TRBJ1-2; d_gene: -; CDR3aa: CASSYSTGRLIGYTF; CDR3nt: TGTGCCAGCAGTTACTCTACGGGACGGCTAATTGGCTACACCTTC
v_gene: TRBV24-1; abundance: -; j_gene: TRBJ1-1; d_gene: -; CDR3aa: CATSGGGNTEAFF; CDR3nt: TGTGCCACCAGTGGGGGAGGGAACACTGAAGCTTTCTTT
v_gene: TRBV19; abundance: few; j_gene: TRBJ2-4; d_gene: -; CDR3aa: CASSIWGGTTNIQYF; CDR3nt: TGTGCCAGTAGTATTTGGGGGGGCACTACAAACATTCAGTACTTC
v_gene: TRBV7-2; abundance: -; j_gene: TRBJ2-5; d_gene: -; CDR3aa: CASSGTGGSGETQYF; CDR3nt: TGTGCCAGCAGCGGGACGGGGGGCTCTGGAGAGACCCAGTACTTC
v_gene: TRBV10-3; abundance: -; j_gene: TRBJ1-5; d_gene: TRBD1; CDR3aa: CATRPDRGNQPQHF; CDR3nt: TGTGCCACCCGCCCGGACAGGGGGAATCAGCCCCAGCATTTT
v_gene: TRBV19; abundance: -; j_gene: TRBJ1-5; d_gene: -; CDR3aa: CASSMAANQPQHF; CDR3nt: TGTGCCAGTAGTATGGCAGCCAATCAGCCCCAGCATTTT
v_gene: TRBV19; abundance: once; j_gene: TRBJ1-6; d_gene: -; CDR3aa: CASNLRDTDVAPLHF; CDR3nt: TGTGCCAGTAACCTCCGGGACACCGACGTCGCCCCCCTCCACTTT
v_gene: TRBV2; abundance: -; j_gene: TRBJ2-2; d_gene: TRBD2; CDR3aa: CASSGLSGRARELFF; CDR3nt: TGTGCCAGCAGTGGATTGAGCGGGAGGGCCAGGGAGCTGTTTTTT
v_gene: TRBV29-1; abundance: -; j_gene: TRBJ1-4; d_gene: TRBD1; CDR3aa: CSVSQGTNEKLFF; CDR3nt: TGCAGCGTTTCACAGGGGACTAATGAAAAACTGTTTTTT